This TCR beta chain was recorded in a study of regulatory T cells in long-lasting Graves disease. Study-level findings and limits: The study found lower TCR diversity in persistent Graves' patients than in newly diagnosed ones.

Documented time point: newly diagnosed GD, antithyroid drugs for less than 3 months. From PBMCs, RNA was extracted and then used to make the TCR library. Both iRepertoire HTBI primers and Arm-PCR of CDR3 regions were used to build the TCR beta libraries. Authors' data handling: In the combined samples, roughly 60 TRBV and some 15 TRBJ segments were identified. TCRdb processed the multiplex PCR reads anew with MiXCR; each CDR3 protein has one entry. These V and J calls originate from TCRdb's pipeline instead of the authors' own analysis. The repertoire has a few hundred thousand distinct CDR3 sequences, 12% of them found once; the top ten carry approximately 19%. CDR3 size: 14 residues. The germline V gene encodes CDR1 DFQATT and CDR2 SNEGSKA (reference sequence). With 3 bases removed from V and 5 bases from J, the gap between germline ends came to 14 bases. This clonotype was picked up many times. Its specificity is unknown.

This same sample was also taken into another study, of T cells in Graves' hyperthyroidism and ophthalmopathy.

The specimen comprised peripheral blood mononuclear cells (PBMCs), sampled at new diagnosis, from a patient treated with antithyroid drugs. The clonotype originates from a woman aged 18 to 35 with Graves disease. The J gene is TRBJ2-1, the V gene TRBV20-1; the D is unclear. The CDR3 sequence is CSARVGSLHNEQFF. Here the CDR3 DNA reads TGCAGTGCTAGGGTTGGATCCCTACACAATGAGCAGTTCTTC.